A single TCR beta chain is shown here with its context. Here immunoSEQ multiplex PCR was the method, and the copy in TCRdb shows in-frame clones only, minus some. The data contain 85,000 to 100,000 clones, over 75% of them singletons. This record comes from a study of OX40 agonist ivuxolimab in advanced cancers. In germline, CDR1 is MNHNS, CDR2 SASEGT. V was clipped by 4 bases and J by 2 bases, with 12 bases between them. This CDR3 comprises 15 residues. The gene calls are TRBV6-1 and TRBJ1-5; no clear D gene. The receptor comes from an adult with an advanced solid tumor such as melanoma, head and neck, liver or kidney cancer. The sample here was CD4+ or CD8+ T cells sorted from blood, taken in a trial of the OX40 agonist ivuxolimab. The CDR3 protein is CASSVLDVGNQPQHF. CDR3 nucleotide sequence: TGTGCCAGCAGTGTCCTCGATGTTGGCAATCAGCCCCAGCATTTT.